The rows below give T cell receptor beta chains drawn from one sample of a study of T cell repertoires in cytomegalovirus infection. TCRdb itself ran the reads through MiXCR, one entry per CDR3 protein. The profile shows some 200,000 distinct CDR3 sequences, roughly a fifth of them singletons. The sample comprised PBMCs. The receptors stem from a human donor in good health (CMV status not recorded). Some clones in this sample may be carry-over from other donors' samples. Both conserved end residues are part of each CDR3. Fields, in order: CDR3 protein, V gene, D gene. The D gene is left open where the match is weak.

CDR3: CASRRASGGANVLTF; V: TRBV11-2; D: NA
CDR3: CASSFRGSTGEQYF; V: TRBV7-6; D: TRBD2
CDR3: CASSQFTGVYTDTQYF; V: TRBV14; D: TRBD1
CDR3: CASSSGVAFF; V: TRBV2; D: NA
CDR3: CASSQERGQPQHF; V: TRBV3-1; D: NA
CDR3: CASSLDQALFYTF; V: TRBV11-2; D: NA
CDR3: CASSIHTQETQYF; V: TRBV7-2; D: NA
CDR3: CASSLRQEGYTF; V: TRBV7-6; D: NA
CDR3: CASSQVAGSTDTQYF; V: TRBV4-1; D: TRBD2
CDR3: CASSYLGSGRGDTQYF; V: TRBV6-5; D: TRBD2
CDR3: CASTTDRGVNSPLHF; V: TRBV7-2; D: TRBD1
CDR3: CASSPHIPHRLAEPKSTDMQYF; V: TRBV7-7; D: TRBD2
CDR3: CASSTGLAGVVNEQFF; V: TRBV5-1; D: TRBD2
CDR3: CASRRDRVSGANVLTF; V: TRBV7-2; D: TRBD1
CDR3: CASSQNGGRGTGNTIYF; V: TRBV7-2; D: NA
CDR3: CSAEGDRASYEQYF; V: TRBV20-1; D: TRBD1
CDR3: CASSLDRVKNTEAFF; V: TRBV5-1; D: NA
CDR3: CASSATQQGRETQYF; V: TRBV7-2; D: TRBD1
CDR3: CASSLTSGLYEEQYF; V: TRBV7-3; D: NA
CDR3: CASSYAGVDTQYF; V: TRBV7-2; D: NA
CDR3: CASSPEVKDTQYF; V: TRBV5-4; D: NA
CDR3: CASSTRTDLNTEAFF; V: TRBV7-9; D: NA
CDR3: CATSSLLGAYEQYF; V: TRBV15; D: NA
CDR3: CASSLDRDYTF; V: TRBV3-1; D: TRBD1
CDR3: CASSFSNYGGYTF; V: TRBV12-3/TRBV12-4; D: NA
CDR3: CASSVLAPGGSYNSPLHF; V: TRBV7-9; D: TRBD1
CDR3: CASSLDSGRRDTIYF; V: TRBV7-2; D: NA
CDR3: CASSLGSSLTDTQYF; V: TRBV5-1; D: NA
CDR3: CASSHPEVSDNEQFF; V: TRBV23-1; D: NA
CDR3: CASSLSWGRSNQPQHF; V: TRBV27; D: NA
CDR3: CASSRQGGQPQHF; V: TRBV2; D: NA
CDR3: CASSLDSITYNEQFF; V: TRBV7-6; D: NA
CDR3: CASGLPPGTSGEETQYF; V: TRBV12-5; D: TRBD2
CDR3: CAISPGRDPYEQYF; V: TRBV7-9; D: TRBD2
CDR3: CATSRAGVQETQYF; V: TRBV15; D: NA
CDR3: CASSSGTFQETQYF; V: TRBV5-1; D: NA
CDR3: CSASIFESGNIQYF; V: TRBV20-1; D: NA
CDR3: CSVPGHLNTGELFF; V: TRBV29-1; D: NA
CDR3: CASSPTSGANVLTF; V: TRBV9; D: NA
CDR3: CATSRDLGGRDFF; V: TRBV15; D: TRBD2